What follows are 24 T cell receptor beta chains derived from one specimen sequenced in a study of blood T cells in healthy people across ages (dated by TCRdb to between 2015 and 2017). The method behind the library was 5' RACE. The run used an Illumina HiSeq 2500. A second roughly 6 to 12 cycle PCR used a sample-barcoded 5' primer and a J-beta primer mix. TCRdb itself trimmed the public reads at Q25 with fastp, ran MiXCR and retained productive beta chains. Identical CDR3 proteins give one entry, which carries the most common genes and DNA. The sample data list around 780,000 distinct CDR3 sequences, and about 26% of these were observed just once. The ten largest clones capture around 3% of the sample. This sample was shared with a second study, whose subject was T cells of mothers and their children.

Material: blood. The receptor set was obtained from a boy younger than 18 in good health.

This clonotype was seen only a few times. The chain combines TRBV12-3 or TRBV12-4 with TRBJ1-4, with D unclear. The V and J ends lost 7 bases and 6 bases respectively, with 6 bases between them. The CDR3 length is 11 residues. The CDR3 is CASTEYEKLFF. CDR3 bases: TGTGCCAGCACCGAGTATGAAAAACTGTTTTTT.

The chain uses TRBV27 and TRBJ2-7, with D possibly matching TRBD2 (6 bases). The CDR3 consists of 15 residues. The germline V and J ends were trimmed by 4 bases and 3 bases, with 16 bases remaining between them. CDR1 and CDR2 from the germline V gene are MNHEY and SMNVEV (reference sequence). The CDR3 nucleotides read TGTGCCAGCAGTTCCCCCCTGGGGGGTGACTACGAGCAGTACTTC. This encodes CASSSPLGGDYEQYF.

This chain uses TRBV7-8 with TRBJ2-7; D might be TRBD2 (6 bases). The CDR3 is 18 residues long. V was shortened by 6 bases and J by 5 bases, with 29 bases between the two germline ends. Germline V gives CDR1 SGHVS, CDR2 FQNEAQ. CDR3 nucleotides: TGTGCCAGCAGTCCTCTCCTTCCGAGACTCAGACTAGGCAACGAGCAGTACTTC. It yields the protein CASSPLLPRLRLGNEQYF.

The CDR3 coding sequence is TGCAGCGCCTCAGGGACGGTTGAAGCTTTCTTT. Translated: CSASGTVEAFF. The chain links TRBV29-1 to TRBJ1-1, with D perhaps TRBD1 (5 bases). This CDR3 contains 11 residues. Looked up from germline, CDR1 is SQVTM and CDR2 is ANQGSEA. The V gene lost 7 bases and the J gene lost 7 bases, with 13 bases spanning the gap.

The V gene is TRBV10-1, the J gene TRBJ1-1; 9 nucleotides agree with TRBD1. Germline V CDR1 and CDR2: WNHNN, SYGVQD (reference sequence). The ends lost 0 bases at V and 4 bases at J; junction bases unmatched: 9. The CDR3 is 17 amino acids. As DNA, the CDR3 is TGCGCCAGCAGTGAGTCTTTGGCACAGGGGGCGTTCACTGAAGCTTTCTTT. Protein product: CASSESLAQGAFTEAFF.

This clonotype appeared a few times. This rearrangement joins TRBV29-1 to TRBJ2-5; 9 bases map to TRBD2. The V gene end was trimmed by 8 bases and the J gene end by 2 bases; junction bases not matched to a gene: 6. The length of the CDR3 is 13 residues. CDR1 SQVTM and CDR2 ANQGSEA come from the germline V gene. The CDR3 bases are TGCAGCCTTCGAACTAGCGGGCAAGAGACCCAGTACTTC. This sequence encodes CSLRTSGQETQYF.

This rearrangement joins TRBV7-6 to TRBJ2-1; 9 nucleotides line up with TRBD1. J lost 9 bases, V lost 0 bases, and 6 bases had no gene match. In germline, CDR1 is SGHVS, CDR2 FNYEAQ. The CDR3 has 15 residues. CDR3 amino acids: CASSLAGTGFGEQFF. The CDR3 DNA is TGTGCCAGCAGCTTAGCCGGGACAGGGTTCGGTGAGCAGTTCTTC.

This clonotype has just a few counts. The CDR3 DNA sequence: TGTGCCAGCAGTTCACACAGGGGAACTAATGAAAAACTGTTTTTT. It translates to CASSSHRGTNEKLFF. The V call is TRBV12-3 or TRBV12-4, the J call TRBJ1-4, with 7 bases fitting TRBD1. The CDR3 sequence is 15 residues long. V was clipped by 4 bases and J by 1 base; unmatched bases: 3.

This chain uses TRBV2 with TRBJ2-2; TRBD2 matches 8 bases. CDR3 size: 16 residues. Unmatched junction bases numbered 2, after V lost 2 bases and J lost 0 bases. Germline CDR1 and CDR2: SNHLY and FYNNEI. The CDR3 nucleotides read TGTGCCAGCAGTGAAAGACTAGCGACGAACACCGGGGAGCTGTTTTTT. The encoded protein is CASSERLATNTGELFF.

This clonotype was counted a single time. The CDR3 here is CASSLGGGRRTDTQYF. CDR3 nucleotide sequence: TGTGCCAGCAGTTTAGGTGGGGGCCGTCGCACAGATACGCAGTATTTT. The chain joins TRBV28 to TRBJ2-3; D perhaps matches TRBD1 (6 bases). This CDR3 contains 16 residues. Germline CDR1 reads MDHEN; CDR2 reads SYDVKM. The V and J ends lost 2 bases and 1 base respectively, with 13 bases between them.

This clonotype came up a few times. The chain employs TRBV5-1 and TRBJ2-1; no definite D call. Trimming took 0 bases from V and 4 from J, leaving 14 bases between them. CDR1 is SGHRS, CDR2 YFSETQ, per germline. CDR3 length: 16 residues. CDR3 protein: CASSLAFRALYNEQFF. CDR3 coding DNA: TGCGCCAGCAGCTTGGCCTTCCGGGCCCTATACAATGAGCAGTTCTTC.

This clonotype has just a few counts. The CDR3 carries no conserved terminal phenylalanine or tryptophan, so it likely arises from a read error. V gene TRBV19 combines with J gene TRBJ2-5, with 9 bases matching TRBD1. The J call is uncertain, as TRBJ2-7 better fits the DNA end. CDR3 size: 13 residues. CDR1 and CDR2 from the germline V gene are LNHDA and SQIVND (reference sequence). This CDR3 reads CASGGTGPYEQYL. For the CDR3, the DNA is TGTGCCAGTGGGGGGACAGGGCCCTACGAGCAGTACCTC.

The chain links TRBV7-6 to TRBJ2-5; D not resolved. This CDR3 is built from 15 residues. Trimming cost V 1 base and J 5 bases, with 14 bases left between them. Germline V gene lookup returns CDR1 SGHVS and CDR2 FNYEAQ. CDR3 protein: CASSLVLPGEETQYF. The CDR3 coding sequence is TGTGCCAGCAGCTTAGTTCTACCAGGAGAGGAGACCCAGTACTTC. Combining the CDR3 with reference TRBV7-6 and TRBJ2-5 gives the whole variable domain GAGVSQSPRYKVTKRGQDVALRCDPISGHVSLYWYRQALGQGPEFLTYFNYEAQQDKSGLPNDRFSAERPEGSISTLTIQRTEQRDSAMYRCASSLVLPGEETQYFGPGTRLLVL.

J is TRBJ2-7 and V is TRBV7-2; D gene uncertain. This CDR3 comprises 15 residues. V was shortened by 1 base and J by 1 base, with 11 bases between the two germline ends. From germline, CDR1 is SGHTA and CDR2 FQGNSA. The CDR3 is CASSLDTGKSYEQYF. CDR3 DNA sequence: TGTGCCAGCAGCTTAGACACGGGTAAATCCTACGAGCAGTACTTC.

This clonotype appeared a few times. This rearrangement joins TRBV12-3 or TRBV12-4 to TRBJ1-1, with 7 bases matching TRBD1. The CDR3 runs to 14 residues. Trimming cost V 7 bases and J 6 bases; bases outside gene matches: 11. This chain's CDR3 is CASTRTGMGSEAFF. CDR3 DNA sequence: TGTGCCAGCACCCGGACAGGAATGGGTTCTGAAGCTTTCTTT.

This clonotype was found a few times. In DNA form, the CDR3 reads TGTGCCAGCAGCTTAAATTGGAAAGAGACCCAGTACTTC. Residues: CASSLNWKETQYF. V is TRBV7-2 and J is TRBJ2-5; no definite D call. CDR3 length equals 13 residues. Trimming pared 2 bases from V and 3 bases from J, leaving 7 bases between. In germline, CDR1 is SGHTA, CDR2 FQGNSA.

The rearrangement joins TRBV9 to TRBJ1-5; no firm D call. Germline CDR1 reads SGDLS; CDR2 reads YYNGEE. V lost 5 bases, J lost 0 bases, and 12 bases lay in between. This CDR3 region has 15 residues. This chain's CDR3 is CASSSHGNSNQPQHF. The CDR3 DNA sequence: TGTGCCAGCAGTTCACACGGAAATAGCAATCAGCCCCAGCATTTT.

This clonotype came up a few times. This sequence joins TRBV12-3 or TRBV12-4 and TRBJ2-7; 8 bases agree with TRBD1. The CDR3 has 12 residues. V lost 8 bases to trimming and J lost 6 bases; unmatched junction nucleotides: 6. The CDR3 coding sequence is TGTGCCAGCGCCCAGGGGGCACGCGAGCAGTACTTC. Protein sequence: CASAQGAREQYF.

On this clonotype itself: Germline is not matched at one junction end, which may reflect a read error. The V and J genes are TRBV18 and TRBJ1-3; maybe TRBD1 (6 bases). Germline V gene sequence: CDR1 KGHSH, CDR2 LQKENI. The CDR3 contains 17 residues. This CDR3 reads CAGSLFPGQTSGNTIYF. DNA for the CDR3: TGTGCCGGCTCACTTTTTCCGGGACAAACCTCTGGAAACACCATATATTTT.

The chain combines TRBV25-1 with TRBJ2-7, with D maybe TRBD2 (6 bases). The germline V gene encodes CDR1 MGHDK and CDR2 SYGVNS. The V and J ends lost 5 bases and 0 bases respectively, with 20 bases between them. This CDR3 has 17 residues. CDR3 region: CASSSPLGGQNSYEQYF. DNA for the CDR3: TGTGCCAGCAGTTCCCCCCTAGGAGGGCAGAACTCCTACGAGCAGTACTTC.

The V and J genes are TRBV12-3 or TRBV12-4 and TRBJ1-2; perhaps TRBD1 as D (5 bases). Trimming stripped 5 bases from V and 8 bases from J, with 15 bases between. The CDR3 is 13 residues long. The CDR3 bases are TGTGCCAGCAGTCGACCAGGGCAGTTAGGCTACACCTTC. Amino acid sequence: CASSRPGQLGYTF.

This clonotype was observed a handful of times. This chain links TRBV2 with TRBJ2-1; 8 bases map to TRBD2. The V gene end was trimmed by 2 bases and the J gene end by 4 bases; junction bases not matched to a gene: 7. The germline gives CDR1 SNHLY, CDR2 FYNNEI. This CDR3 contains 16 residues. CDR3 amino acids: CASSEKPAGVYNEQFF. CDR3 nucleotide sequence: TGTGCCAGCAGTGAAAAGCCAGCGGGGGTTTACAATGAGCAGTTCTTC.

This clonotype appeared a single time. J is TRBJ1-6 and V is TRBV10-3; no clear D. Germline CDR1 and CDR2: ENHRY and SYGVKD. This CDR3 comprises 13 residues. With 4 bases removed from V and 5 bases from J, the gap between germline ends came to 6 bases. The CDR3 region has the DNA TGTGCCATCAGTGCAGAAAATAATTCACCCCTCCACTTT. It is translated as CAISAENNSPLHF.

This clonotype was counted only a few times. An end of the junction differs from the germline gene, which may be a read error. This chain joins TRBV7-7 and TRBJ2-5; 7 bases map to TRBD2. The end of the DNA is better explained by TRBJ2-1, so the J call may be wrong. The length of the CDR3 is 14 residues. The germline V gene has CDR1 SSHAT and CDR2 FNYEAQ (reference sequence). The CDR3 protein is CASSSGTTNDEQFF. The CDR3 DNA sequence: TGTGCTAGCAGCTCCGGGACTACTAACGATGAGCAGTTCTTC.